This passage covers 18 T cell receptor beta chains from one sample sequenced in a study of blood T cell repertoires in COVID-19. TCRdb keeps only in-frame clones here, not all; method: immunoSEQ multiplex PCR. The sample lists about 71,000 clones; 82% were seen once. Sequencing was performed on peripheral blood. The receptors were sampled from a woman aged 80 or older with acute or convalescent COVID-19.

The CDR3 sequence: CASSLSNGNTGELFF. DNA for the CDR3: TGTGCCAGCAGTTTATCAAACGGGAACACCGGGGAGCTGTTTTTT. The gene calls are TRBV27 and TRBJ2-2; D gene uncertain. Germline V CDR1 and CDR2: MNHEY, SMNVEV (reference sequence). Trimming left V 0 bases short and J 1 base short, with 6 bases between. This CDR3 contains 15 residues.

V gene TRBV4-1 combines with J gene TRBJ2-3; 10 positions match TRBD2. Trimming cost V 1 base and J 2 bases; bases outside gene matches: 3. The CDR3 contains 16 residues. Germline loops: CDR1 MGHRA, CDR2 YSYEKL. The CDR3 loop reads CASSQVLAGNTDTQYF. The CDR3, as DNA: TGCGCCAGCAGCCAAGTACTAGCGGGAAACACAGATACGCAGTATTTT.

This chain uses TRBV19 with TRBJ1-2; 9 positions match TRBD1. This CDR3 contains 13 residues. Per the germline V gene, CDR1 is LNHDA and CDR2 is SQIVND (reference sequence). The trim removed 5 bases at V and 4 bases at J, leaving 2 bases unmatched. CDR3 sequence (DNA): TGTGCCAGTAGTCAGACAGGGGGCTATGGCTACACCTTC. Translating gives CASSQTGGYGYTF.

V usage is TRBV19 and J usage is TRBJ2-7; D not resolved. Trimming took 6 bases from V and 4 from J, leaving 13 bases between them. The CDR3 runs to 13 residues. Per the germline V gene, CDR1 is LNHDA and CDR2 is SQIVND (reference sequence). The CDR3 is CASSLRVQYEQYF. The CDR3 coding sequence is TGTGCCAGTAGCCTCCGGGTCCAGTACGAGCAGTACTTC.

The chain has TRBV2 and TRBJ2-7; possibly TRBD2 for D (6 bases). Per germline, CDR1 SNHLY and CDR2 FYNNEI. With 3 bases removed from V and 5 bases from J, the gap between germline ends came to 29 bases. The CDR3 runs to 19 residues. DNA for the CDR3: TGTGCCAGCAGTGAGAGACCCAGGTCGGTGTGGCCTAGCGCCCACGAGCAGTACTTC. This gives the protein CASSERPRSVWPSAHEQYF.

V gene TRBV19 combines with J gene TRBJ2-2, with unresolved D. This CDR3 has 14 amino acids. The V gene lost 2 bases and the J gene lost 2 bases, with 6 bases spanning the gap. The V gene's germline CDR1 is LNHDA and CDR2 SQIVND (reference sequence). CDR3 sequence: CASSIFRNTGELFF. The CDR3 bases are TGTGCCAGTAGTATATTCAGAAACACCGGGGAGCTGTTTTTT.

As DNA, the CDR3 is TGTGCCAGCAGTTCCGGACTGGCTTGGGGTGAAAAACTGTTTTTT. Its translation is CASSSGLAWGEKLFF. The rearrangement joins TRBV6-2 or TRBV6-3 to TRBJ1-4; the D is unclear. The germline V gene has CDR1 MNHEY and CDR2 SVGEGT. This CDR3 is 15 amino acids long. With 4 bases removed from V and 7 bases from J, the gap between germline ends came to 16 bases.

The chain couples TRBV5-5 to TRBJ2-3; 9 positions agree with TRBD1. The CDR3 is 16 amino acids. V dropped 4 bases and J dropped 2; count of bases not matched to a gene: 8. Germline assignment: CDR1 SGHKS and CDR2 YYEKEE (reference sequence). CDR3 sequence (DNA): TGTGCCAGCAGCCGATTTGGACAGGGGCCCACAGATACGCAGTATTTT. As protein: CASSRFGQGPTDTQYF.

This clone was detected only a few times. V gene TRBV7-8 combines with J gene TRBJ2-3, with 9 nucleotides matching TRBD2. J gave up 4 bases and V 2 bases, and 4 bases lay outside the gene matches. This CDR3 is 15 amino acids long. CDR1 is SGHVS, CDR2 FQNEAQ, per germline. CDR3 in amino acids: CASSLNSGSADTQYF. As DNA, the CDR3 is TGTGCCAGCAGCTTAAATAGCGGGAGTGCAGATACGCAGTATTTT.

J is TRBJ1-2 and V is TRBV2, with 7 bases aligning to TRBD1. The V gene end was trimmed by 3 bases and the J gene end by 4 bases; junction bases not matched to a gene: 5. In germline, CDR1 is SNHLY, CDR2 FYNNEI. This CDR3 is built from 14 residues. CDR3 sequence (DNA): TGTGCCAGCAGTGAGGGGGCAGGGGGCTATGGCTACACCTTC. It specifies CASSEGAGGYGYTF.

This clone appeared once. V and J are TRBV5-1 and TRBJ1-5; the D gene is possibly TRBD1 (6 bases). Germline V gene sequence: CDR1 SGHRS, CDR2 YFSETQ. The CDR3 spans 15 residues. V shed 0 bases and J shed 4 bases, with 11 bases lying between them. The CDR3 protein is CASSLDGTKNQPQHF. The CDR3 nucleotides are TGCGCCAGCAGCTTGGACGGGACAAAAAATCAGCCCCAGCATTTT.

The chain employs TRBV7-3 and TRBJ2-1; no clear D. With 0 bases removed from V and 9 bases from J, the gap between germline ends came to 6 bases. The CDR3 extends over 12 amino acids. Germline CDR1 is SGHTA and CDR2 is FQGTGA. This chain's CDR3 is CASSLTRGEQFF. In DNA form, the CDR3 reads TGTGCCAGCAGCTTAACAAGAGGTGAGCAGTTCTTC.

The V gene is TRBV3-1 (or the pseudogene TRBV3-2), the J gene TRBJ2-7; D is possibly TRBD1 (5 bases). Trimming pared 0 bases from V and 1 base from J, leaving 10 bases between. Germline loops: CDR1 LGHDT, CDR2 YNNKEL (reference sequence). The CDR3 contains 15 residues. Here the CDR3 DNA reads TGTGCCAGCAGCCAAGAAGGGGCAATATCCTACGAGCAGTACTTC. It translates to CASSQEGAISYEQYF.

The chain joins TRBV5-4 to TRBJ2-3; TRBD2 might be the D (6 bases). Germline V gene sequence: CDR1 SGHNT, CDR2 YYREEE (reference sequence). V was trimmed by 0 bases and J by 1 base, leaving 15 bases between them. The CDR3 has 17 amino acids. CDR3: CASSLGGGQGGTDTQYF. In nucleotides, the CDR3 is TGTGCCAGCAGCTTGGGCGGAGGGCAGGGAGGCACAGATACGCAGTATTTT.

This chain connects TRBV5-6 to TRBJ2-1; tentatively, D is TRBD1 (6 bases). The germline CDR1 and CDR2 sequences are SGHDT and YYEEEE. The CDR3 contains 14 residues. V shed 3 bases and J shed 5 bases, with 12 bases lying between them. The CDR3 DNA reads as TGTGCCAGCAGCTCGGTGGGGGCCAACAATGAGCAGTTCTTC. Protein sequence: CASSSVGANNEQFF.

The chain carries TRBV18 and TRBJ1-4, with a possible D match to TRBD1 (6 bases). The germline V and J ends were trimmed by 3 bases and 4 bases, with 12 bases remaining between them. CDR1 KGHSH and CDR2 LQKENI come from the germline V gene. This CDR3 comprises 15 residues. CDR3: CASSPRGASNEKLFF. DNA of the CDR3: TGTGCCAGCTCACCCCGGGGGGCAAGTAATGAAAAACTGTTTTTT.

CDR3: CASSLPRLLLGPYEQYF. In nucleotides, the CDR3 is TGTGCCAGCAGTTTACCCCGACTATTACTAGGGCCCTACGAGCAGTACTTC. This chain links TRBV28 with TRBJ2-7, with D tentatively TRBD2 (5 bases). The CDR3 has 17 amino acids. Germline V lookup: CDR1 MDHEN, CDR2 SYDVKM. Trimming left V 2 bases short and J 2 bases short, with 19 bases between.

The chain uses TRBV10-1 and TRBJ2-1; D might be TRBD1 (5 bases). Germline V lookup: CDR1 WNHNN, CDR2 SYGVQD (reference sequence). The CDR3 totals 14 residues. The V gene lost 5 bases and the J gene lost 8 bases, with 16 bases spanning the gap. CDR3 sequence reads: CASSTGFSRDEQFF. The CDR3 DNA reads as TGCGCCAGCAGTACAGGCTTCTCACGGGATGAGCAGTTCTTC.